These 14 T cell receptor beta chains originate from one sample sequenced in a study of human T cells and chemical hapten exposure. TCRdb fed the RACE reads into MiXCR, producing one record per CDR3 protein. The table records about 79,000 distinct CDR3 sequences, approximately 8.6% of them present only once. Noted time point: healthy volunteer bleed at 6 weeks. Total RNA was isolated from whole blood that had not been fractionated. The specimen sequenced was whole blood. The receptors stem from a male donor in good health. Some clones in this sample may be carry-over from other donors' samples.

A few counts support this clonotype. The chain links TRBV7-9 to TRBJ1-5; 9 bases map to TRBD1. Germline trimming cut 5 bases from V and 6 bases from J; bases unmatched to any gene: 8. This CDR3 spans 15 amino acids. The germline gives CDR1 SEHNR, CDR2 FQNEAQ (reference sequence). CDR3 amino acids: CASSPGTGQSQPQHF. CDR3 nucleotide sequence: TGTGCCAGCAGCCCCGGGACAGGGCAGAGTCAGCCCCAGCATTTT.

The CDR3 coding sequence is TGTGCCAGCAGCTCCGACCGGGACAGGGCCTACGAGCAGTACTTC. This codes for CASSSDRDRAYEQYF. J is TRBJ2-7 and V is TRBV5-4, with 9 nucleotides matching TRBD1. The trim removed 3 bases at V and 2 bases at J, leaving 6 bases unmatched. The CDR3 is made up of 15 amino acids. CDR1 is SGHNT, CDR2 YYREEE, per germline (reference sequence).

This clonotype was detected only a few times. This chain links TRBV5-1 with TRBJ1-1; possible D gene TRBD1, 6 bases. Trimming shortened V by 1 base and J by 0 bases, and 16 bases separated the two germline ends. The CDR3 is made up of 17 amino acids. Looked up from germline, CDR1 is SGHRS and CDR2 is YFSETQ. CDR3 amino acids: CASSLRGRGLMNTEAFF. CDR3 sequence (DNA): TGCGCCAGCAGCTTGAGGGGCAGGGGACTGATGAACACTGAAGCTTTCTTT. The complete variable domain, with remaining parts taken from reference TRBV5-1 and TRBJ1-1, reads KAGVTQTPRYLIKTRGQQVTLSCSPISGHRSVSWYQQTPGQGLQFLFEYFSETQRNKGNFPGRFSGRQFSNSRSEMNVSTLELGDSALYLCASSLRGRGLMNTEAFFGQGTRLTVV.

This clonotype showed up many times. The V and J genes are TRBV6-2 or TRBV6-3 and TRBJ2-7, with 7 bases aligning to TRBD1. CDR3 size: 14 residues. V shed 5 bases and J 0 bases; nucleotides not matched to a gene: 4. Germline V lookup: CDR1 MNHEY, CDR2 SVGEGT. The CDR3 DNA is TGTGCCAGCAGTCCGACAGGGAGCTCCTACGAGCAGTACTTC. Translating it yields CASSPTGSSYEQYF.

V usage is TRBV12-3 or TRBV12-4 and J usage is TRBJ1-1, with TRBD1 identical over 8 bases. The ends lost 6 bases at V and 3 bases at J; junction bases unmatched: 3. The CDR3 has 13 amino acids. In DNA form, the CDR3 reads TGTGCCAGCAGGACAGGGGCGGACACTGAAGCTTTCTTT. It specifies CASRTGADTEAFF.

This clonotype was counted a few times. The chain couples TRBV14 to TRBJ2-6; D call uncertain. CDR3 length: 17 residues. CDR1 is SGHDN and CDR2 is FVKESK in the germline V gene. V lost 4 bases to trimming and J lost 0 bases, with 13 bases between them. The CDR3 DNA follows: TGTGCCAGCAGCCTCGGACGGATATCCTCTGGGGCCAACGTCCTGACTTTC. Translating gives CASSLGRISSGANVLTF.

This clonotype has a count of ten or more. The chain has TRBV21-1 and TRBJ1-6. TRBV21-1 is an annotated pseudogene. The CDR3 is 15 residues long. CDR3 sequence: CASSKAETRNSPLHF. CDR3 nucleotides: TGTGCCAGCAGCAAAGCAGAGACGAGGAATTCACCCCTCCACTTT.

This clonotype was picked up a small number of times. The CDR3 DNA reads as TGTGCCAGCAGCGCCCAGGCCTTTTATCAGCCCCAGCATTTT. It translates to CASSAQAFYQPQHF. This chain connects TRBV12-3 or TRBV12-4 to TRBJ1-5; D uncertain. The ends were cut back, 6 bases at V and 5 bases at J, with 14 bases in the middle. This CDR3 has 14 amino acids.

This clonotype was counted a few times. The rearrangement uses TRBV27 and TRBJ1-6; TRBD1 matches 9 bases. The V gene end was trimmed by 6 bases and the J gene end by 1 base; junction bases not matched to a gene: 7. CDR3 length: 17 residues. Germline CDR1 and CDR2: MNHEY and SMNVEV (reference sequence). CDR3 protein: CASSLRDRVSYNSPLHF. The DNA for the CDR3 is TGTGCCAGCAGCCTCCGGGACAGGGTATCCTATAATTCACCCCTCCACTTT.

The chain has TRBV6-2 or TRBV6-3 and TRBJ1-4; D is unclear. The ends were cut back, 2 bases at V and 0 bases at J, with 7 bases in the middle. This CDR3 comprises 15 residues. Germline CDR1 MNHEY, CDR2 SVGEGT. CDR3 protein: CASSYLQTTNEKLFF. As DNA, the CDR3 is TGTGCCAGCAGTTACCTCCAGACAACTAATGAAAAACTGTTTTTT.

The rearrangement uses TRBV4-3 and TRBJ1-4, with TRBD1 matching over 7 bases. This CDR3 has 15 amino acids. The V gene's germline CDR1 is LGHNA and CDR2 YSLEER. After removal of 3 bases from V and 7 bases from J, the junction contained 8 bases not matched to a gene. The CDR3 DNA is TGCGCCAGCAGCCAGGCGACAGGGATCGGTGAAAAACTGTTTTTT. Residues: CASSQATGIGEKLFF.

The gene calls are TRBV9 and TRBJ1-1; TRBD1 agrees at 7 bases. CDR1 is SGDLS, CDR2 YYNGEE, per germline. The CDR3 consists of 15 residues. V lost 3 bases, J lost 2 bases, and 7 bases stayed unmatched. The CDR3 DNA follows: TGTGCCAGCAGCGCCAGACAGGGAGTAAACACTGAAGCTTTCTTT. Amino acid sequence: CASSARQGVNTEAFF.

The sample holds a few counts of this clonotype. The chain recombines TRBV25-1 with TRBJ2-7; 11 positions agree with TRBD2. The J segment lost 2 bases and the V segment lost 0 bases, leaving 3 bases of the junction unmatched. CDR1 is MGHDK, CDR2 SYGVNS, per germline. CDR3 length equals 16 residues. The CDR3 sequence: CASSEYGGLAAYEQYF. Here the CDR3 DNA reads TGTGCCAGCAGTGAATATGGGGGACTAGCGGCCTACGAGCAGTACTTC.

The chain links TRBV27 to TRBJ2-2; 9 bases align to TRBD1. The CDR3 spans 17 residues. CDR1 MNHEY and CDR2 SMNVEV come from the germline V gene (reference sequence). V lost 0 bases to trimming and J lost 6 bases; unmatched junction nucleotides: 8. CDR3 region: CASSLSGTGGKAGELFF. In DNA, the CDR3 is TGTGCCAGCAGTTTATCGGGCACAGGGGGCAAGGCCGGGGAGCTGTTTTTT.